This T cell receptor beta chain was identified in a study of blood T cell repertoires in COVID-19. Study summary: Researchers got acute and convalescent COVID-19 samples from the United States, Italy and Spain. Sources were T cells, B-cell-depleted T cells, or PBMCs; the material itself was cDNA or gDNA.

With 5 bases clipped from V and 7 bases from J, the junction kept 5 bases outside the gene matches. CDR3 length: 13 residues. The germline gives CDR1 MRHNA, CDR2 SNTAGT. Measured with immunoSEQ multiplex PCR; TCRdb has only the in-frame clones, and not every one. Among a few hundred thousand clones listed, 85% to 90% were seen once. The clonotype originates from a man in his fifties or sixties with acute or convalescent COVID-19. The chain is built from TRBV6-4 and TRBJ1-5; 7 bases fit TRBD1. The sample comprised peripheral blood. DNA of the CDR3: TGTGCCAGCAGTCCCCGGACAGGCCAGCCCCAGCATTTT. Amino acid sequence: CASSPRTGQPQHF.